The rows below give T cell receptor beta chains drawn from one sample of a study of regulatory T cells in long-lasting Graves disease. Using its own MiXCR run on the multiplex PCR reads, TCRdb lists one record per CDR3 protein. The data show under 800,000 distinct CDR3 sequences, 16% seen once. The same specimen was also included in a second study, on T cells in Graves' hyperthyroidism and ophthalmopathy.

Sequencing used peripheral blood mononuclear cells (PBMCs), obtained at new diagnosis, from a patient treated with antithyroid drugs. The receptor source for this set is a woman aged 25-40 years with Graves disease. CDR3s include the opening cysteine and the closing phenylalanine or tryptophan. The D gene is left open where the match is weak. Where a row states a size, it is once, few, many or the class of an expanded clone; other rows omit it.

j_call	clone_size	d_call	v_call	cdr3_aa	cdr3_nt
TRBJ1-2	many	TRBD1	TRBV5-1	CASSWTGERLDGYTF	TGCGCCAGCAGCTGGACAGGGGAGCGATTGGATGGCTACACCTTC
TRBJ2-7	few	NA	TRBV6-5	CASSFWPKAYEQYF	TGTGCCAGCAGTTTTTGGCCAAAAGCCTACGAGCAGTACTTC
TRBJ1-1	few	TRBD1	TRBV20-1	CSARQGAAAEAFF	TGCAGTGCTAGACAGGGGGCGGCGGCTGAAGCTTTCTTT
TRBJ2-7	NA	TRBD1	TRBV7-2	CASSLPPYRQGRDEQYF	TGTGCCAGCAGCTTACCACCCTATAGACAGGGTCGGGACGAGCAGTACTTC
TRBJ2-7	NA	NA	TRBV10-1	CASSEYLAGEQYF	TGCGCCAGCAGTGAGTATCTAGCCGGCGAGCAGTACTTC
TRBJ1-3	many	NA	TRBV20-1	CSAITGTTGSGNTIYF	TGCAGTGCTATCACAGGGACCACCGGCTCTGGAAACACCATATATTTT
TRBJ1-5	NA	NA	TRBV5-4	CASSLPGPNQPQHF	TGTGCCAGCAGCTTGCCAGGGCCTAATCAGCCCCAGCATTTT
TRBJ2-3	NA	TRBD1	TRBV15	CATSRAGGTQYF	TGTGCCACCAGCAGAGCAGGGGGTACGCAGTATTTT
TRBJ2-7	many	TRBD2	TRBV29-1	CSVVSGGIYEQYF	TGCAGCGTTGTCTCCGGGGGGATATACGAGCAGTACTTC
TRBJ2-1	few	TRBD2	TRBV7-6	CASSPRKRESNEQFF	TGTGCCAGCAGCCCACGTAAGCGGGAGAGTAATGAGCAGTTCTTC